The 18 T cell receptor beta chains presented below share a single source sample, sequenced in a study of T cell repertoires in cytomegalovirus infection. From the reads, TCRdb called clonotypes with MiXCR, one entry per CDR3 protein. Of roughly 300,000 distinct CDR3 sequences in the sample, roughly 24% were seen once. Source material: PBMCs. Receptors were obtained from a human donor in good health (CMV status not recorded). Some clones in this sample may be carry-over from other donors' samples.

This clonotype appeared a few times. This chain links TRBV20-1 with TRBJ1-2; D is unresolved. Looked up from germline, CDR1 is DFQATT and CDR2 is SNEGSKA (reference sequence). The CDR3 is 12 residues long. Trimming cost V 1 base and J 7 bases, with 10 bases left between them. In DNA form, the CDR3 reads TGCAGTGCTAGAGGCTCTGGAGGTGGCTACACCTTC. The encoded protein is CSARGSGGGYTF.

Note on this clonotype: Just one base apart from a much larger clone, this may be a read error. In DNA form, the CDR3 reads TGTGCCACCTGTTGCAGGGGGACTAGCGGGAGTACATTACACAATGAGCAGTGCTTC. This translates into CATCCRGTSGSTLHNEQCF. V usage is TRBV24-1 and J usage is TRBJ2-1; 14 bases line up with TRBD2. The CDR3 totals 19 residues. In germline, CDR1 is KGHDR, CDR2 SFDVKD.

The chain joins TRBV5-6 to TRBJ2-7; D is perhaps TRBD1 (6 bases). Looked up from germline, CDR1 is SGHDT and CDR2 is YYEEEE. CDR3 length equals 13 residues. Trimming shortened V by 4 bases and J by 5 bases, and 13 bases separated the two germline ends. In DNA form, the CDR3 reads TGTGCCAGCAGCGCGGACAGAACCAACGAGCAGTACTTC. Translated, it gives CASSADRTNEQYF.

This clonotype was counted at least ten times. The chain combines TRBV7-8 with TRBJ2-7; 7 nucleotides align to TRBD1. With V trimmed by 0 bases and J by 2 bases, 10 bases remained unmatched. Germline V CDR1 and CDR2: SGHVS, FQNEAQ. The CDR3 runs 17 residues. The CDR3 coding sequence is TGTGCCAGCAGCTTAGCCCCAGGGGGAGCAGCGGCCTACGAGCAGTACGTC. Translated, it gives CASSLAPGGAAAYEQYV.

The V and J genes are TRBV7-6 and TRBJ2-5; perhaps TRBD2 as D (6 bases). There are 16 residues in the CDR3. The V and J ends lost 5 bases and 1 base respectively, with 17 bases between them. The V gene's germline CDR1 is SGHVS and CDR2 FNYEAQ. CDR3 loop: CASSQRGLLSQETQYF. In nucleotides, the CDR3 is TGTGCCAGCAGCCAGAGGGGACTTCTGAGCCAAGAGACCCAGTACTTC.

This clonotype was found a few times. The chain is built from TRBV7-9 and TRBJ1-1; D ambiguous. The V and J ends lost 8 bases and 1 base respectively, with 8 bases between them. Germline V gene data show CDR1 as SEHNR and CDR2 as FQNEAQ (reference sequence). The CDR3 totals 12 residues. This CDR3 reads CASESRNTEAFF. The CDR3 bases are TGTGCCAGCGAATCGAGGAACACTGAAGCTTTCTTT. Full variable domain (remainder filled in from reference TRBV7-9 and TRBJ1-1): DTGVSQNPRHKITKRGQNVTFRCDPISEHNRLYWYRQTLGQGPEFLTYFQNEAQLEKSRLLSDRFSAERPKGSFSTLEIQRTEQGDSAMYLCASESRNTEAFFGQGTRLTVV.

This clonotype was picked up many times. The gene calls are TRBV12-3 or TRBV12-4 and TRBJ2-5; D is unresolved. With 6 bases removed from V and 5 bases from J, the gap between germline ends came to 13 bases. CDR3 size: 13 residues. The DNA for the CDR3 is TGTGCCAGCAGCCCCCATTCCGTGGAGACCCAGTACTTC. Protein product: CASSPHSVETQYF.

At least ten counts were recorded for this clonotype. The rearrangement links TRBV28 to TRBJ2-4, with TRBD1 matching 7 bases. The germline gives CDR1 MDHEN, CDR2 SYDVKM. The CDR3 spans 16 residues. Trimming took 6 bases from V and 3 from J; bases not matched to a gene: 11. CDR3 sequence reads: CASRRSEGAVKNIQYF. CDR3 nucleotide sequence: TGTGCCAGCAGACGCTCCGAGGGGGCGGTCAAAAACATTCAGTACTTC.

The V and J genes are TRBV12-3 or TRBV12-4 and TRBJ1-1; no clear D gene. The germline V and J ends were trimmed by 7 bases and 6 bases, with 12 bases remaining between them. CDR3 size: 12 residues. The CDR3 DNA reads TGTGCCAGCACCTTCGCCGGGGCTGAAGCTTTCTTT. Amino acid sequence: CASTFAGAEAFF.

This rearrangement joins TRBV2 to TRBJ1-1; 7 nucleotides align to TRBD1. The CDR3 covers 13 residues. The V segment lost 8 bases and the J segment 5 bases; nucleotides outside the gene matches: 8. Germline V gives CDR1 SNHLY, CDR2 FYNNEI. The CDR3 region has the DNA TGTGCCAGCTGCGATCAGGGGGGTACTGAAGCTTTCTTT. Its translation is CASCDQGGTEAFF.

The chain carries TRBV11-2 and TRBJ2-2, with 10 bases that match TRBD2. V was pared by 7 bases and J by 6 bases, with 5 bases of the junction left unmatched. The germline gives CDR1 SGHAT, CDR2 FQNNGV. The CDR3 runs to 14 residues. The CDR3 loop is CASTLAGNAGELFF. The DNA of the CDR3 is TGTGCCAGCACACTAGCGGGAAACGCCGGGGAGCTGTTTTTT.

The chain uses TRBV6-2 or TRBV6-3 and TRBJ1-1, with D maybe TRBD1 (6 bases). Trimming shortened V by 6 bases and J by 1 base, and 18 bases separated the two germline ends. Per germline, CDR1 MNHEY and CDR2 SVGEGT. The CDR3 is made up of 16 amino acids. The CDR3: CASRPRGRIKNTEAFF. The CDR3 DNA follows: TGTGCCAGCAGACCCAGGGGACGGATTAAGAACACTGAAGCTTTCTTT.

Of note for this clonotype: This clone may be a read error of a much larger clone one base away. The chain recombines TRBV5-5 with TRBJ2-5; TRBD1 or TRBD2 may be the D gene (5 bases each). The germline V and J ends were trimmed by 5 bases and 1 base, with 9 bases remaining between them. Germline lookup yields CDR1 SGHKS and CDR2 YYEKEE (reference sequence). CDR3 length: 13 residues. The CDR3 nucleotides read TGTGCCAGCAGATCCGGGGCCCAAGAGACCCAGTACTTC. Translated: CASRSGAQETQYF.

The V gene is TRBV14, the J gene TRBJ1-5; D unresolved. Trimming removed 4 bases from V and 6 bases from J, with 13 bases in between. This CDR3 has 14 residues. Germline assignment: CDR1 SGHDN and CDR2 FVKESK. In nucleotides, the CDR3 is TGTGCCAGCAGCCCCCGTGGCCGTAGTCAGCCCCAGCATTTT. It translates to CASSPRGRSQPQHF.

The CDR3 is CASSITANSGNTIYF. The CDR3, as DNA: TGTGCCAGCAGCATCACAGCGAACTCTGGAAACACCATATATTTT. The V call is TRBV12-3 or TRBV12-4, the J call TRBJ1-3, with D unclear. V was clipped by 6 bases and J by 0 bases, with 12 bases between them. The CDR3 extends over 15 amino acids.

The J gene is TRBJ1-5, the V gene TRBV28; 10 bases line up with TRBD1. Germline CDR1 reads MDHEN; CDR2 reads SYDVKM. CDR3 length: 19 residues. With V trimmed by 5 bases and J by 8 bases, 21 bases remained unmatched. This CDR3 reads CASSTPYLRDRGLIEPQHF. The DNA of the CDR3 is TGTGCCAGCAGTACGCCATACCTTCGAGACAGGGGGCTAATTGAGCCCCAGCATTTT.

The V and J genes are TRBV10-3 and TRBJ2-5; TRBD1 agrees at 7 bases. The length of the CDR3 is 14 residues. Looked up from germline, CDR1 is ENHRY and CDR2 is SYGVKD. Trimming removed 4 bases from V and 5 bases from J; junction bases left unmatched: 7. The CDR3 sequence is CAISGGQIRETQYF. In DNA, the CDR3 is TGTGCCATCAGTGGGGGACAGATTCGGGAGACCCAGTACTTC.

The genes are TRBV2 and TRBJ1-1; 7 bases align to TRBD1. The germline gives CDR1 SNHLY, CDR2 FYNNEI. CDR3 length: 13 residues. V lost 7 bases, J lost 3 bases, and 5 bases stayed unmatched. CDR3 in amino acids: CASTQGGDTEAFF. The CDR3 DNA is TGTGCCAGCACCCAGGGGGGAGACACTGAAGCTTTCTTT.